This TCR beta chain was recovered during a study of cytomegalovirus exposure and HLA in healthy donors. Study-wide results and limits: When a later analysis was performed, an Asian-associated ancestry cluster reportedly had fewer N-insertions than the roughly 630-donor mean. Reports state that TCR beta sequences accurately predicted most subjects' HLA-A and HLA-B alleles. Whilst most TCR sequences proved rare, a subset of public TCRs occurred across many donors.

In the PCR, 60 Vbeta and 13 Jbeta primers were used. The assay was immunoSEQ multiplex PCR, and TCRdb's table has in-frame clones only and misses some. The table counts roughly 90,000 clones; 15% lies in the top ten. This CDR3 has 16 amino acids. CDR1 is SNHLY and CDR2 is FYNNEI in the germline V gene. Germline trimming cut 1 base from V and 4 bases from J; bases unmatched to any gene: 3. Of note for this clone: The antigen remains unidentified.

This sequence was found in a man in his forties or fifties in good health and CMV-seropositive. Sequenced input: PBMCs. The chain links TRBV2 to TRBJ2-2; TRBD1 agrees at 10 bases. CDR3 in amino acids: CASSEGTGGITGELFF. CDR3 coding DNA: TGTGCCAGCAGTGAAGGGACAGGGGGTATCACCGGGGAGCTGTTTTTT.